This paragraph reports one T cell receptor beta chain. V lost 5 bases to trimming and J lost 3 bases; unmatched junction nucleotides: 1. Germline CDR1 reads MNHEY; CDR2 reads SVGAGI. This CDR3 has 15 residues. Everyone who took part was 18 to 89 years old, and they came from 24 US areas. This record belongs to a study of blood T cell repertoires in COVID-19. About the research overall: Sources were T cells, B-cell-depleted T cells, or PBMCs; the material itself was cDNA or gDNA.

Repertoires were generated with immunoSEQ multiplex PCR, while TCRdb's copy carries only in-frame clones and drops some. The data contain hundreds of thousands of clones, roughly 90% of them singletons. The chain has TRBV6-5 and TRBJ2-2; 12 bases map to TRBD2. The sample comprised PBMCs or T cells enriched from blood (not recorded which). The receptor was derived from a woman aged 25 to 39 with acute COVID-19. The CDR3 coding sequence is TGTGCCAGCAGTACTAGCGGGGGGTACACCGGGGAGCTGTTTTTT. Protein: CASSTSGGYTGELFF.